These T cell receptor beta chains were read from a single sample in a study of blood T cell repertoires in COVID-19. Method: immunoSEQ multiplex PCR; TCRdb's copy keeps in-frame clones and lacks some. Of approximately 98,000 clones in the sample, over 70% were seen once. The sample consisted of peripheral blood. Receptors originate from a woman older than 75 with acute or convalescent COVID-19. The CDR3 runs from the conserved cysteine through the conserved F or W. D genes are given only for firm matches. Expanded clones are given a class, and other clones once, few, many or no size at all.

TRBJ1-2 | once | TRBD1 | TRBV28 | CASSPNRGLNYGYTF
TRBJ2-3 | . | . | TRBV5-6 | CASSLGVTSTDTQYF
TRBJ1-5 | . | . | TRBV28 | CASKTGNSNQPQHF
TRBJ1-3 | few | . | TRBV10-3 | CAISDGVAAGNTIYF
TRBJ1-5 | . | . | TRBV28 | CASSLAGSNQPQHF
TRBJ2-2 | . | TRBD2 | TRBV7-8 | CASSAKLAGGPSTGELFF
TRBJ2-5 | few | TRBD1 | TRBV5-1 | CASSLTGTGETQYF
TRBJ1-2 | . | TRBD1 | TRBV28 | CASSLAGGVYGYTF
TRBJ1-2 | . | TRBD1 | TRBV3-1/TRBV3-2 | CASSPRTGEYGYTF
TRBJ2-1 | . | TRBD2 | TRBV19 | CASSIEGGLTSSYNEQFF